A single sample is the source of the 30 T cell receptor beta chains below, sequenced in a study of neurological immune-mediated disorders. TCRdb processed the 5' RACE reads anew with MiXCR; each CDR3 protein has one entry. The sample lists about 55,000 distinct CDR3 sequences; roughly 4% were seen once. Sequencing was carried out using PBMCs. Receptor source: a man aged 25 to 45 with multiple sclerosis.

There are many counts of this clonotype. The CDR3, as DNA: TGTGCCAGCAGTCTGCGGGGCAGCAATCAGCCCCAGCATTTT. Translation: CASSLRGSNQPQHF. The rearrangement joins TRBV5-4 to TRBJ1-5; D possibly corresponds to TRBD1 (5 bases). There are 14 residues in the CDR3. The germline V and J ends were trimmed by 5 bases and 1 base, with 10 bases remaining between them. Germline V lookup: CDR1 SGHNT, CDR2 YYREEE (reference sequence).

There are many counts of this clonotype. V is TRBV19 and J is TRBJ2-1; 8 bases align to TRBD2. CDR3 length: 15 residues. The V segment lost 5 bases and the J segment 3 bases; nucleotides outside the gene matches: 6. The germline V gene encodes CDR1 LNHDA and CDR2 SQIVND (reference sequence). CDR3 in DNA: TGTGCCAGTAGTGCGCCGGGACTAGTCTACAATGAGCAGTTCTTC. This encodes CASSAPGLVYNEQFF.

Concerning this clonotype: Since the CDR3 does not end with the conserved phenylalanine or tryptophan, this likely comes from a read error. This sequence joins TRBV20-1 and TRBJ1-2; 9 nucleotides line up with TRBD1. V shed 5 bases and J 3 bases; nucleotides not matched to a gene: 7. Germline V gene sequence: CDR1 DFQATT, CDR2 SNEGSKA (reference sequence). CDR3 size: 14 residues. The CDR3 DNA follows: TGCAGTGCTTCCACAGGGGGCAGGGACTATGGCTACACCAAC. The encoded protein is CSASTGGRDYGYTN.

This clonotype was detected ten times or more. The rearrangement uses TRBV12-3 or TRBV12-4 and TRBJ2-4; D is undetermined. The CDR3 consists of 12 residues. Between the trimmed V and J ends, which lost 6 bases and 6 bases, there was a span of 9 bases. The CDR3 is CASSRMINIQYF. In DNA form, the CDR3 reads TGTGCCAGCAGCCGAATGATAAACATTCAGTACTTC.

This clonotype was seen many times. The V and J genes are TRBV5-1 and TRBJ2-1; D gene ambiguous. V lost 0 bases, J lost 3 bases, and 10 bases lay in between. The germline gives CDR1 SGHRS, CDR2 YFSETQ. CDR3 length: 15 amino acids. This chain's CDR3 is CASSLAGQNYNEQFF. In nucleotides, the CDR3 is TGCGCCAGCAGCTTGGCCGGGCAGAACTACAATGAGCAGTTCTTC.

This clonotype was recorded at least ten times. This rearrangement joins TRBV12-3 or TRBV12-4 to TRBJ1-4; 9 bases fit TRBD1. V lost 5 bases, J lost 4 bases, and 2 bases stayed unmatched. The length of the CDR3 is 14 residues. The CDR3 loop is CASSATGGNEKLFF. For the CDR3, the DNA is TGTGCCAGCAGTGCGACAGGGGGTAATGAAAAACTGTTTTTT.

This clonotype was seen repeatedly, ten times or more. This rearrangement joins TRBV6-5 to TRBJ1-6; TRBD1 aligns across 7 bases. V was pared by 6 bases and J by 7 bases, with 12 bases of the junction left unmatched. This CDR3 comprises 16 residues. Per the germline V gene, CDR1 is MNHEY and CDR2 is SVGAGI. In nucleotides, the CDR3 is TGTGCCAGCAGCCACAGGGGTTACACTACGAATTCACCCCTCCACTTT. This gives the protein CASSHRGYTTNSPLHF.

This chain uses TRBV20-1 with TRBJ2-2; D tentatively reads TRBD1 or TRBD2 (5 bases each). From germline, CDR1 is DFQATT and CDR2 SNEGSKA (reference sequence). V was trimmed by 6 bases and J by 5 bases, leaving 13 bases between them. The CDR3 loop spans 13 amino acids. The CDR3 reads CSAKLRETGELFF. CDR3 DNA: TGCAGTGCCAAACTCAGGGAGACCGGGGAGCTGTTTTTT.

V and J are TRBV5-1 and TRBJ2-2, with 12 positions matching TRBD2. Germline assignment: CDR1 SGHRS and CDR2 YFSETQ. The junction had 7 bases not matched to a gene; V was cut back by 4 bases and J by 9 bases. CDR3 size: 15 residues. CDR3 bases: TGCGCCAGCAGCCCGACTAGCGGGAGTTCCCGGGAGCTGTTTTTT. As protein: CASSPTSGSSRELFF.

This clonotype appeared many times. The DNA for the CDR3 is TGCGCCAGCAGCGTGGTTCAGGGCTCCTACAATGAGCAGTTCTTC. Its protein is CASSVVQGSYNEQFF. V usage is TRBV5-1 and J usage is TRBJ2-1; D perhaps matches TRBD1 (5 bases). The CDR3 sequence is 15 residues long. V shed 4 bases and J shed 0 bases, with 11 bases lying between them. Germline CDR1 reads SGHRS; CDR2 reads YFSETQ.

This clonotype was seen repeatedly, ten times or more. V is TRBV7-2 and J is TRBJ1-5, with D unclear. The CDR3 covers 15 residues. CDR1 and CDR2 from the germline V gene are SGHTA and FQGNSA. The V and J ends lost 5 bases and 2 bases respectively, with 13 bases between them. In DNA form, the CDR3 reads TGTGCCAGCAGCCCCCGCGGGCGGGGCAATCAGCCCCAGCATTTT. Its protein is CASSPRGRGNQPQHF.

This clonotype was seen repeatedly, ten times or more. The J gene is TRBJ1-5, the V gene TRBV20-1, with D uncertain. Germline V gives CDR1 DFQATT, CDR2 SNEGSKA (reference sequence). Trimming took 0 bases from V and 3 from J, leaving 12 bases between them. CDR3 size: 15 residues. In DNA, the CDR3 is TGCAGTGCTAGAGACCCGAGGAGCCCCAATCAGCCCCAGCATTTT. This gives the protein CSARDPRSPNQPQHF.

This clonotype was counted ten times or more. CDR3 DNA: TGCGCCAGCAGCTCGGGGGGCGTAGATACGCAGTATTTT. Amino acids: CASSSGGVDTQYF. V and J are TRBV5-1 and TRBJ2-3; possible D gene TRBD2, 7 bases. The V and J ends lost 3 bases and 5 bases respectively, with 10 bases between them. CDR1 and CDR2 (germline): SGHRS, YFSETQ. The CDR3 sequence is 13 residues long.

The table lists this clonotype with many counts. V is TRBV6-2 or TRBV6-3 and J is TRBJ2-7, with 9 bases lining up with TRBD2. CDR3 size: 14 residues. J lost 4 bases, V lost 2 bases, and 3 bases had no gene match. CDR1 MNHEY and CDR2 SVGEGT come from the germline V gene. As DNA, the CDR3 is TGTGCCAGCAGTTACGCGGGGGGGGCTTACGAGCAGTACTTC. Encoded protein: CASSYAGGAYEQYF.

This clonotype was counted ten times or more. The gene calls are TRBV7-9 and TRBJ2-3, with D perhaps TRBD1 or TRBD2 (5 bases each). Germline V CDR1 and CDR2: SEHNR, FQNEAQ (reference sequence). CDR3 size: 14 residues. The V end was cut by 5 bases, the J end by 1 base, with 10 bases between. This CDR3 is CASSPGTGTDTQYF. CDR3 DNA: TGTGCCAGCAGCCCCGGGACGGGCACAGATACGCAGTATTTT. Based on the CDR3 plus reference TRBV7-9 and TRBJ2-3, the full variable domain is DTGVSQNPRHKITKRGQNVTFRCDPISEHNRLYWYRQTLGQGPEFLTYFQNEAQLEKSRLLSDRFSAERPKGSFSTLEIQRTEQGDSAMYLCASSPGTGTDTQYFGPGTRLTVL.

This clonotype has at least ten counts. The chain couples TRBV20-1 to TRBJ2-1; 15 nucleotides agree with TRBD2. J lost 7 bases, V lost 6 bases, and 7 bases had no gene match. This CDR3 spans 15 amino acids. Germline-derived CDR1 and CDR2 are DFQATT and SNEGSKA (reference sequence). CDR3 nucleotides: TGCAGTGCCAACAAAGGACTAGCGGGAGGGAATGAGCAGTTCTTC. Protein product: CSANKGLAGGNEQFF.

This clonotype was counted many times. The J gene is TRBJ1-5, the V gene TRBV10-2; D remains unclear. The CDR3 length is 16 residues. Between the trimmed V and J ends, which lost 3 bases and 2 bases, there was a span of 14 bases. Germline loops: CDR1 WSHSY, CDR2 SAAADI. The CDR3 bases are TGCGCCAGCAGTGACGAATCAGGTTATGGCAATCAGCCCCAGCATTTT. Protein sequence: CASSDESGYGNQPQHF.

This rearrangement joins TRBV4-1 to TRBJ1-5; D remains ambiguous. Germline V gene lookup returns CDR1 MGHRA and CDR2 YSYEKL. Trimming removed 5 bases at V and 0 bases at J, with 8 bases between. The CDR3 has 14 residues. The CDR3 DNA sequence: TGCGCCAGCAGCTTGAAAAATAGCAATCAGCCCCAGCATTTT. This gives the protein CASSLKNSNQPQHF.

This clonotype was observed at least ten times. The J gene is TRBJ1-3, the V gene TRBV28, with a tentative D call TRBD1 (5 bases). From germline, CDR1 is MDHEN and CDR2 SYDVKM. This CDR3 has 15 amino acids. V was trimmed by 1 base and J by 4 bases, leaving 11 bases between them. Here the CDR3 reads CASSLSFGAGNTIYF. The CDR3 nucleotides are TGTGCCAGCAGTTTATCCTTCGGGGCAGGAAACACCATATATTTT.

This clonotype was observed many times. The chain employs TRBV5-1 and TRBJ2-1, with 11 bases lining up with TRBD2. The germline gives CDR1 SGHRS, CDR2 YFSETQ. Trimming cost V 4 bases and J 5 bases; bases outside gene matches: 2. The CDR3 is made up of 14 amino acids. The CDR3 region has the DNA TGCGCCAGCAGCCCGGGACTAGCGGACAATGAGCAGTTCTTC. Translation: CASSPGLADNEQFF.

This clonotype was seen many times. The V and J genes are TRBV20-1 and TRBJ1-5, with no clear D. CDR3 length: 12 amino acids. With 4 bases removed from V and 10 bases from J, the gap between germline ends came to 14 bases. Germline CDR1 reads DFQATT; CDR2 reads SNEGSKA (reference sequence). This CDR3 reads CSATQADEPQHF. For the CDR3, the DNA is TGCAGTGCTACCCAGGCTGACGAACCCCAGCATTTT.

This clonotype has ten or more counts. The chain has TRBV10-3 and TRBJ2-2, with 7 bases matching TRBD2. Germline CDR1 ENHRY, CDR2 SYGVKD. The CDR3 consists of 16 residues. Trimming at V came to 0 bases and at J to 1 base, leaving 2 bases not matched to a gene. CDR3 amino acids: CAISESQRENTGELFF. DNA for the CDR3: TGTGCCATCAGTGAGTCTCAGCGGGAGAACACCGGGGAGCTGTTTTTT.

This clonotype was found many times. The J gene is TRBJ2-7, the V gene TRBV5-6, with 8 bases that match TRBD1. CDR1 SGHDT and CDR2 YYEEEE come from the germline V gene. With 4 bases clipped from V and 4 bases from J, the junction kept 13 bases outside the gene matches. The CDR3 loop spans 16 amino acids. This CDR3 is CASSPYGQGKRYEQYF. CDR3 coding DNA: TGTGCCAGCAGCCCCTATGGACAGGGAAAGAGGTACGAGCAGTACTTC.

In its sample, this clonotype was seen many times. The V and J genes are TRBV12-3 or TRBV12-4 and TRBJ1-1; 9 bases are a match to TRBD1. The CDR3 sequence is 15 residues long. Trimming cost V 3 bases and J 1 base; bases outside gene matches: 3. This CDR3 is CASSLRTGANTEAFF. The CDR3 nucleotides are TGTGCCAGCAGTTTGAGGACAGGGGCGAACACTGAAGCTTTCTTT.

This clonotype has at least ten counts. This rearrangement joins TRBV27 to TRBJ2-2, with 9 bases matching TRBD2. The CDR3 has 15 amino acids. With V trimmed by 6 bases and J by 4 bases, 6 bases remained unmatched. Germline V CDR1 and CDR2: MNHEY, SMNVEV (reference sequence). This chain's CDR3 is CASSLAGRGTGELFF. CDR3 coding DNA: TGTGCCAGCAGCCTAGCGGGAAGGGGCACCGGGGAGCTGTTTTTT.

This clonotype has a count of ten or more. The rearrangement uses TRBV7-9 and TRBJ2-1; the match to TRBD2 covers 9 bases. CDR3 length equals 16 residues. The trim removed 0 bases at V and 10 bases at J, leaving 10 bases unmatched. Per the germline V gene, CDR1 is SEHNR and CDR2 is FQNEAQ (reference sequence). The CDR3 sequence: CASSLAGLTSGTEQFF. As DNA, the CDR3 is TGTGCCAGCAGCTTAGCTGGGCTGACTAGCGGTACCGAGCAGTTCTTC.

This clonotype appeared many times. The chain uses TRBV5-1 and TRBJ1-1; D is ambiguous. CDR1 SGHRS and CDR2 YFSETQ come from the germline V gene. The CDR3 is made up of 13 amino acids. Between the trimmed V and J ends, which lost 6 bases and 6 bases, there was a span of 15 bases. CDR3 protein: CASKTDTVAEAFF. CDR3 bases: TGCGCCAGCAAGACGGATACGGTCGCTGAAGCTTTCTTT.

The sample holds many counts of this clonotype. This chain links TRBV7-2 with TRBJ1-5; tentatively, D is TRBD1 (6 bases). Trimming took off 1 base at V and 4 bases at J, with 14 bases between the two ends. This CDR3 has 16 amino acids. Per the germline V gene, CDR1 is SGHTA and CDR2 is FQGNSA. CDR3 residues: CASSLEARGPNQPQHF. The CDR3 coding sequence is TGTGCCAGCAGCTTAGAGGCCAGGGGACCTAATCAGCCCCAGCATTTT. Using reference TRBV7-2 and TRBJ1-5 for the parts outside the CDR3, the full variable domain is GAGVSQSPSNKVTEKGKDVELRCDPISGHTALYWYRQSLGQGLEFLIYFQGNSAPDKSGLPSDRFSAERTGGSVSTLTIQRTQQEDSAVYLCASSLEARGPNQPQHFGDGTRLSIL.

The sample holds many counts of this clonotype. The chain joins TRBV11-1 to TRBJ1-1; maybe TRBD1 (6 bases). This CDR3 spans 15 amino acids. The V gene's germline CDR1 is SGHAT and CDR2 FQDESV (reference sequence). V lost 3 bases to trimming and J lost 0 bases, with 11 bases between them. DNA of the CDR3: TGTGCCAGCAGCTTGGGGGCCACCGTGAACACTGAAGCTTTCTTT. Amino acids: CASSLGATVNTEAFF.

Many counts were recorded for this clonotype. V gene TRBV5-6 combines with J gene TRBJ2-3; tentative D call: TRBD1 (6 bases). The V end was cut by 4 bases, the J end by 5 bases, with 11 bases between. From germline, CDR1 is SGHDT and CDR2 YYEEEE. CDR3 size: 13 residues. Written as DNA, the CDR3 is TGTGCCAGCAGCGTCAGGGGAATAGATACGCAGTATTTT. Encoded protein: CASSVRGIDTQYF. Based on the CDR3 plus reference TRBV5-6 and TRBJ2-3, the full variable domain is DAGVTQSPTHLIKTRGQQVTLRCSPKSGHDTVSWYQQALGQGPQFIFQYYEEEERQRGNFPDRFSGHQFPNYSSELNVNALLLGDSALYLCASSVRGIDTQYFGPGTRLTVL.